This TCR beta chain was recovered during a study of blood T cell repertoires in COVID-19. Study-wide context: Collection of acute and convalescent COVID-19 samples took place in the United States, Italy and Spain.

Looked up from germline, CDR1 is SGDLS and CDR2 is YYNGEE. The CDR3 is 16 amino acids. Unmatched junction bases numbered 9, after V lost 0 bases and J lost 8 bases. Assay: immunoSEQ multiplex PCR; the TCRdb copy retains only in-frame clones and omits some. Counted here are some 13,000 clones, around 83% occurring once; the ten biggest clones make up more than 25%. Sequenced input: peripheral blood. J is TRBJ2-1 and V is TRBV9; 9 positions agree with TRBD2. The TCR comes from a man aged 45-65 years with active COVID-19. CDR3 sequence: CASSVEGGGRADEQFF. The CDR3 nucleotides are TGTGCCAGCAGCGTAGAGGGGGGCGGGAGGGCCGATGAGCAGTTCTTC.